This T cell receptor beta chain was profiled in a study of T cells in Graves' hyperthyroidism and ophthalmopathy. With a duration under 2 months, the hyperthyroidism was newly diagnosed in patients aged 18 to 65. This clonotype showed up many times. The source material, RNA transcripts, was used to amplify TCR beta CDR3 regions. HTBI primers were the set used in a first-round RT-PCR of the TCR CDR3. MiXCR was run by TCRdb on the multiplex PCR reads, yielding one entry per CDR3 protein. The sample lists 600,000 to 800,000 distinct CDR3 sequences, roughly a third occurring once. V shed 9 bases and J shed 4 bases, with 12 bases lying between them. CDR1 SGHAT and CDR2 FQNNGV come from the germline V gene. The CDR3 contains 12 residues.

Material: blood. This TCR derives from a woman aged 40 to 50 with Graves' hyperthyroidism. The chain carries TRBV11-2 and TRBJ2-5, with a weak D call TRBD2 (6 bases). The CDR3 DNA reads TGTGCCAGTAGAGTGGGGGGAGAGACCCAGTACTTC. The encoded protein is CASRVGGETQYF.